The 14 T cell receptor beta chains reported below all come from one sample, sequenced in a study of blood T cell repertoires in COVID-19. Clones were sequenced by immunoSEQ multiplex PCR, and TCRdb holds only the in-frame ones, with some missing. The sample holds more than 140,000 clones; around 81% are singletons and the top ten take roughly 1.5%. Sequenced sample: peripheral blood. The receptor set was obtained from a human donor in a cohort sampled during active COVID-19.

This chain connects TRBV6-5 to TRBJ1-5, with TRBD1 identical over 9 bases. Trimming at V came to 7 bases and at J to 4 bases, leaving 8 bases not matched to a gene. The CDR3 is 15 amino acids. CDR1 and CDR2 (germline): MNHEY, SVGAGI. The CDR3 region has the DNA TGTGCCAGCATAAGGCAGACAGGGGGGAATCAGCCCCAGCATTTT. This sequence encodes CASIRQTGGNQPQHF.

This clone was seen only once. V gene TRBV5-1 combines with J gene TRBJ2-7; D might be TRBD1 (6 bases). The V gene's germline CDR1 is SGHRS and CDR2 YFSETQ. The CDR3 extends over 9 amino acids. V dropped 9 bases and J dropped 7 bases, with 8 bases sitting between them. The CDR3 spells CAIQGEQYF. The CDR3 DNA follows: TGCGCCATTCAGGGGGAGCAGTACTTC.

The V gene is TRBV28, the J gene TRBJ2-7; TRBD1 matches at 8 bases. The CDR3 length is 14 residues. The germline CDR1 and CDR2 sequences are MDHEN and SYDVKM. Losses at the gene ends were 7 bases for V and 5 bases for J; bases not matched to a gene: 10. The DNA for the CDR3 is TGTGCCAGCACCATGGACAGGGTGCCCCACGAGCAGTACTTC. Amino acids: CASTMDRVPHEQYF. The full variable domain, rest sourced from reference TRBV28 and TRBJ2-7, is DVKVTQSSRYLVKRTGEKVFLECVQDMDHENMFWYRQDPGLGLRLIYFSYDVKMKEKGDIPEGYSVSREKKERFSLILESASTNQTSMYLCASTMDRVPHEQYFGPGTRLTVT.

The chain couples TRBV6-5 to TRBJ2-3; D might be TRBD2 (6 bases). Between the trimmed V and J ends, which lost 6 bases and 1 base, there was a span of 11 bases. The CDR3 has 14 residues. CDR1 is MNHEY, CDR2 SVGAGI, per germline. The DNA for the CDR3 is TGTGCCAGCAGAGGCGGGATTGGCACAGATACGCAGTATTTT. Protein sequence: CASRGGIGTDTQYF.

This clone has a single count. V gene TRBV25-1 combines with J gene TRBJ2-1, with TRBD2 matching 11 bases. The CDR3 extends over 14 amino acids. From germline, CDR1 is MGHDK and CDR2 SYGVNS. Trimming at V came to 5 bases and at J to 8 bases, leaving 5 bases not matched to a gene. CDR3 DNA: TGTGCCAGCAGTTTAGCGGGAGGGCCGTATGAGCAGTTCTTC. Protein: CASSLAGGPYEQFF.

The V and J genes are TRBV4-2 and TRBJ1-4; D ambiguous. Germline-derived CDR1 and CDR2 are LGHNA and YNFKEQ. This CDR3 comprises 14 residues. V lost 4 bases and J 6 bases, leaving 12 bases between the germline ends. The DNA of the CDR3 is TGTGCCAGCAGCCTTACAGAGTCCGATGAAAAACTGTTTTTT. Encoded protein: CASSLTESDEKLFF.

In the case of this clone: Germline and junction disagree at one end, which may indicate a read error. This chain's CDR3 is CASSDGGGSHQPQHF. CDR3 coding DNA: TGCGCCAGCAGTGATGGGGGAGGTAGCCATCAGCCCCAGCATTTT. The chain employs TRBV10-2 and TRBJ1-5; TRBD1 might be the D (5 bases). Germline CDR1 is WSHSY and CDR2 is SAAADI. The CDR3 extends over 15 amino acids.

The chain joins TRBV5-8 to TRBJ1-3; 10 bases agree with TRBD1. The trim removed 0 bases at V and 4 bases at J, leaving 4 bases unmatched. CDR3 length equals 16 residues. Germline V CDR1 and CDR2: SGHTS, YDEGEE. CDR3 in amino acids: CASSLGQGAPGNTIYF. CDR3 coding DNA: TGTGCCAGCAGCTTGGGACAGGGGGCTCCAGGAAACACCATATATTTT. Full variable domain (remainder filled in from reference TRBV5-8 and TRBJ1-3): EAGVTQSPTHLIKTRGQQATLRCSPISGHTSVYWYQQALGLGLQFLLWYDEGEERNRGNFPPRFSGRQFPNYSSELNVNALELEDSALYLCASSLGQGAPGNTIYFGEGSWLTVV.

V is TRBV15 and J is TRBJ2-5, with 9 nucleotides matching TRBD2. In germline, CDR1 is LNHNV, CDR2 YYDKDF (reference sequence). The CDR3 runs 16 residues. The V segment lost 3 bases and the J segment 7 bases; nucleotides outside the gene matches: 12. CDR3 region: CATSSGVGGRAGTQYF. For the CDR3, the DNA is TGTGCCACCAGCAGCGGCGTAGGCGGGAGGGCCGGGACCCAGTACTTC.

The rearrangement links TRBV28 to TRBJ1-4; 10 bases match TRBD1. The trim removed 7 bases at V and 7 bases at J, leaving 6 bases unmatched. CDR3 size: 14 residues. Germline V gene sequence: CDR1 MDHEN, CDR2 SYDVKM. Here the CDR3 reads CASIRQGAREKLFF. Here the CDR3 DNA reads TGTGCCAGCATCAGACAGGGGGCGCGTGAAAAACTGTTTTTT.

The V gene is TRBV7-3, the J gene TRBJ2-5; TRBD2 aligns across 10 bases. CDR1 SGHTA and CDR2 FQGTGA come from the germline V gene. The CDR3 extends over 15 amino acids. Germline trimming cut 5 bases from V and 5 bases from J; bases unmatched to any gene: 8. DNA of the CDR3: TGTGCCAGCAGCCCGACTAGCGGGCATAGGGAGACCCAGTACTTC. The encoded protein is CASSPTSGHRETQYF.

V and J are TRBV28 and TRBJ2-1; 8 positions agree with TRBD2. V lost 7 bases to trimming and J lost 2 bases; unmatched junction nucleotides: 7. Germline V gene lookup returns CDR1 MDHEN and CDR2 SYDVKM. The CDR3 runs 15 residues. Written as DNA, the CDR3 is TGTGCCAGCAAGGGTATCGGGAGGGCCTACAATGAGCAGTTCTTC. It yields the protein CASKGIGRAYNEQFF.

This clone was observed a few times. This chain links TRBV12-3 or TRBV12-4 with TRBJ2-7; a possible D gene is TRBD2 (5 bases). This CDR3 contains 13 residues. V shed 3 bases and J shed 3 bases, with 9 bases lying between them. CDR3 sequence: CASSLEEIYEQYF. The CDR3 DNA sequence: TGTGCCAGCAGTTTGGAGGAGATCTACGAGCAGTACTTC.

J is TRBJ2-2 and V is TRBV28, with D perhaps TRBD1 (5 bases). The germline V gene has CDR1 MDHEN and CDR2 SYDVKM. CDR3 length equals 15 residues. The ends were cut back, 7 bases at V and 2 bases at J, with 14 bases in the middle. The DNA for the CDR3 is TGTGCCAGCACCCCAGGACACTTTAACACCGGGGAGCTGTTTTTT. It is translated as CASTPGHFNTGELFF. Complete variable domain (other parts from reference TRBV28 and TRBJ2-2): DVKVTQSSRYLVKRTGEKVFLECVQDMDHENMFWYRQDPGLGLRLIYFSYDVKMKEKGDIPEGYSVSREKKERFSLILESASTNQTSMYLCASTPGHFNTGELFFGEGSRLTVL.